The 8 T cell receptor beta chains in this list originate from one sample, sequenced in a study of blood T cell repertoires in COVID-19. Sequencing used immunoSEQ multiplex PCR; TCRdb keeps in-frame clones, though not all of them. Among 140,000 to 150,000 clones, approximately 90% were seen once, and the ten largest hold about 3.2%. The source material was peripheral blood. The origin of the receptors is a man aged 60 to 75 with active or convalescent COVID-19.

The chain couples TRBV2 to TRBJ1-1; D is possibly TRBD1 (6 bases). Trimming removed 5 bases from V and 14 bases from J, with 15 bases in between. The CDR3 extends over 11 amino acids. The germline CDR1 and CDR2 sequences are SNHLY and FYNNEI. The CDR3 loop reads CASSSDRLAFF. The CDR3 coding sequence is TGTGCCAGCAGTTCCGACAGGCTTGCCTTCTTT.

This clone was counted once. The chain couples TRBV5-4 to TRBJ1-4; D gene ambiguous. Looked up from germline, CDR1 is SGHNT and CDR2 is YYREEE (reference sequence). The V end lost 0 bases, the J end lost 4 bases, and 7 bases lay between the germline ends. This CDR3 comprises 14 residues. In DNA, the CDR3 is TGTGCCAGCAGCTTGGATGGTAGTAATGAAAAACTGTTTTTT. Translated, it gives CASSLDGSNEKLFF.

The chain links TRBV19 to TRBJ1-2; no clear D. Germline V gene data show CDR1 as LNHDA and CDR2 as SQIVND (reference sequence). V lost 7 bases to trimming and J lost 0 bases, with 3 bases between them. The CDR3 length is 11 residues. The CDR3 bases are TGTGCCAGTACCTCTAACTATGGCTACACCTTC. Protein product: CASTSNYGYTF. Based on the CDR3 plus reference TRBV19 and TRBJ1-2, the full variable domain is DGGITQSPKYLFRKEGQNVTLSCEQNLNHDAMYWYRQDPGQGLRLIYYSQIVNDFQKGDIAEGYSVSREKKESFPLTVTSAQKNPTAFYLCASTSNYGYTFGSGTRLTVV.

This chain uses TRBV29-1 with TRBJ2-5; 11 positions match TRBD1. This CDR3 is built from 14 residues. With V trimmed by 3 bases and J by 2 bases, 2 bases remained unmatched. Per germline, CDR1 SQVTM and CDR2 ANQGSEA. Here the CDR3 DNA reads TGCAGCGTTGATGGGGACAGGGGGCAAGAGACCCAGTACTTC. Its translation is CSVDGDRGQETQYF.

The chain joins TRBV27 to TRBJ2-7; 8 bases are a match to TRBD2. Per the germline V gene, CDR1 is MNHEY and CDR2 is SMNVEV (reference sequence). The length of the CDR3 is 17 residues. Trimming at V came to 7 bases and at J to 1 base, leaving 15 bases not matched to a gene. The CDR3 coding sequence is TGTGCCAGCACGAGCCTCAAGCTAGCGGGCTCTTCCTACGAGCAGTACTTC. This encodes CASTSLKLAGSSYEQYF.

This rearrangement joins TRBV28 to TRBJ1-2; 8 nucleotides match TRBD1. This CDR3 has 15 residues. Unmatched junction bases numbered 9, after V lost 5 bases and J lost 4 bases. CDR1 is MDHEN and CDR2 is SYDVKM in the germline V gene. For the CDR3, the DNA is TGTGCCAGCAGTACCCTGCAGGGGGCGATCTATGGCTACACCTTC. As protein: CASSTLQGAIYGYTF.

V and J are TRBV7-2 and TRBJ1-1; no clear D gene. Germline V gene data show CDR1 as SGHTA and CDR2 as FQGNSA. This CDR3 is built from 17 residues. V lost 1 base, J lost 3 bases, and 18 bases lay in between. The DNA for the CDR3 is TGTGCCAGCAGCTTAGTAGGATCGGTGGGGAGGGACACTGAAGCTTTCTTT. Translating gives CASSLVGSVGRDTEAFF.

The chain carries TRBV6-2 or TRBV6-3 and TRBJ1-5; tentative D call: TRBD1 (5 bases). V gave up 2 bases and J gave up 4 bases, with 18 bases separating them. The CDR3 extends over 17 amino acids. Germline CDR1 reads MNHEY; CDR2 reads SVGEGT. The CDR3 loop is CASSYDPGGAQNQPQHF. CDR3 DNA sequence: TGTGCCAGCAGTTACGATCCGGGGGGAGCCCAAAATCAGCCCCAGCATTTT.